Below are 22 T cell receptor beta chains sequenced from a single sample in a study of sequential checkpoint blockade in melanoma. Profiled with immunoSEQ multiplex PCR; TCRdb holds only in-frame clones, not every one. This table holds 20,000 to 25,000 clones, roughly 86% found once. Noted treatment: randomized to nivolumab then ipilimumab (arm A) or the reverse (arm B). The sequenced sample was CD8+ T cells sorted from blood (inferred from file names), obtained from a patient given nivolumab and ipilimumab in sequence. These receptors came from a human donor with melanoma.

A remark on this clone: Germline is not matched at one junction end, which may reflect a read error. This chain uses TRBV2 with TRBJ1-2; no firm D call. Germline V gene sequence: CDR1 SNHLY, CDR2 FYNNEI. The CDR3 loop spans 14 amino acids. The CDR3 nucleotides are TGTGCCAGCAGAGAAGACTATACTAACTATGGCTACACCTTC. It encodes CASREDYTNYGYTF.

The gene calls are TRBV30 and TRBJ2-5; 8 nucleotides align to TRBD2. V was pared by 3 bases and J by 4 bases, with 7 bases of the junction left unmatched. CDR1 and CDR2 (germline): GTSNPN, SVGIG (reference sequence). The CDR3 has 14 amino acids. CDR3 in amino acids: CAWRKAGELETQYF. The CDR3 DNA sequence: TGTGCCTGGAGAAAAGCGGGAGAGCTAGAGACCCAGTACTTC.

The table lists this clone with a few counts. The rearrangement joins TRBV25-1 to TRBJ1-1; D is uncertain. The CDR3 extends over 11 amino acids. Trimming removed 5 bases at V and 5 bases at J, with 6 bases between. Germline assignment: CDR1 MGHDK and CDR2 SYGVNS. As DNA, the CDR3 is TGTGCCAGCAGTCGGGGTACTGAAGCTTTCTTT. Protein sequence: CASSRGTEAFF.

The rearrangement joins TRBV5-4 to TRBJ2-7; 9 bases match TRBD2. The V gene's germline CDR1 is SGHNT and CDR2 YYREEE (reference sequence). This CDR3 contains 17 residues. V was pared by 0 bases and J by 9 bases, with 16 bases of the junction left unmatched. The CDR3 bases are TGTGCCAGCAGCTTGGGCCTAGCGGGAAGTGCAGCTAACGGGCAGTACTTC. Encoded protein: CASSLGLAGSAANGQYF.

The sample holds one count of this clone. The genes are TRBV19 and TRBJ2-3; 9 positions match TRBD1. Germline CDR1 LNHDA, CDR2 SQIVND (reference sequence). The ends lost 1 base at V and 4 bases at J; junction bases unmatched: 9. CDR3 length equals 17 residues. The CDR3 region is CASSIGGGTGLADTQYF. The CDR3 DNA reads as TGTGCCAGTAGTATAGGAGGCGGGACAGGGTTAGCAGATACGCAGTATTTT.

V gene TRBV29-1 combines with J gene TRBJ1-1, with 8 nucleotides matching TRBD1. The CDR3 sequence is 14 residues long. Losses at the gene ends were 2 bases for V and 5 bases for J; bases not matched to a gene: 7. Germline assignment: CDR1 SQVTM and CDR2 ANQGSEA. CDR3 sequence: CSVEKSGGRTEAFF. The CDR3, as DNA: TGCAGCGTTGAAAAATCAGGGGGCAGGACTGAAGCTTTCTTT.

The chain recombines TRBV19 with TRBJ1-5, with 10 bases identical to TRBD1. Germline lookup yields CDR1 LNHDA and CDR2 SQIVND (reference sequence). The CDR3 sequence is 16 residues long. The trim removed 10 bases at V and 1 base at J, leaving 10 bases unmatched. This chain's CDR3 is CATRDRGRGSNQPQHF. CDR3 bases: TGTGCCACCCGGGACAGGGGCCGGGGGAGCAATCAGCCCCAGCATTTT. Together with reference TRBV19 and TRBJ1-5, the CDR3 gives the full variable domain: DGGITQSPKYLFRKEGQNVTLSCEQNLNHDAMYWYRQDPGQGLRLIYYSQIVNDFQKGDIAEGYSVSREKKESFPLTVTSAQKNPTAFYLCATRDRGRGSNQPQHFGDGTRLSIL.

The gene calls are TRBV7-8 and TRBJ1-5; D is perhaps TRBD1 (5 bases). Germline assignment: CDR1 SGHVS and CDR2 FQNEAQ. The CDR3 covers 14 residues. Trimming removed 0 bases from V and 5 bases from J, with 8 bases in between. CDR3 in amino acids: CASSLAGADQPQHF. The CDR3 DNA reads TGTGCCAGCAGCTTAGCAGGGGCAGATCAGCCCCAGCATTTT.

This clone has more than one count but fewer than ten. The DNA of the CDR3 is TGTGCCAGCACTACTAACCGCGGGGCTAACTATGGCTACACCTTC. Residues: CASTTNRGANYGYTF. J is TRBJ1-2 and V is TRBV6-5, with no clear D. V gave up 7 bases and J gave up 0 bases, with 15 bases separating them. The CDR3 is 15 amino acids. Germline assignment: CDR1 MNHEY and CDR2 SVGAGI.

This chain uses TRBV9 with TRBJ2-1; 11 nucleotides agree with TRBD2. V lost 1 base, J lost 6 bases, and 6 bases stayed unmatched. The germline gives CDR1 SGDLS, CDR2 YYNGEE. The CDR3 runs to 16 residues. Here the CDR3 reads CASSVRTSGSLNEQFF. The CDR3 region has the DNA TGTGCCAGCAGCGTACGGACTAGCGGGTCTCTCAATGAGCAGTTCTTC.

CDR3 residues: CASRRTESNTGELFF. CDR3 sequence (DNA): TGCGCCAGCCGCAGGACAGAATCGAACACCGGGGAGCTGTTTTTT. V is TRBV5-1 and J is TRBJ2-2; TRBD1 might be the D (6 bases). Deletions cut 7 bases from V and 0 bases from J, with 13 bases between. Looked up from germline, CDR1 is SGHRS and CDR2 is YFSETQ. The CDR3 sequence is 15 residues long.

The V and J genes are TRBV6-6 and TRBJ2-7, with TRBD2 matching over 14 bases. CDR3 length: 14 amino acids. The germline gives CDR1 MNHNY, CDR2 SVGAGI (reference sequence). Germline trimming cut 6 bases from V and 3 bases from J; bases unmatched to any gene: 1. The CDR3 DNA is TGTGCCAGCAGGGGACTAGCGGGAGTCTACGAGCAGTACTTC. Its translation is CASRGLAGVYEQYF.

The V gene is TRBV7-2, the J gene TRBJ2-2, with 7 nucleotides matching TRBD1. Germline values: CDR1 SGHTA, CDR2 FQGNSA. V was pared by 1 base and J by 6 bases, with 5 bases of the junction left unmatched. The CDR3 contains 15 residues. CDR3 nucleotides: TGTGCCAGCAGCTTAGAGGGGACAGTTCCCGGGGAGCTGTTTTTT. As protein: CASSLEGTVPGELFF.

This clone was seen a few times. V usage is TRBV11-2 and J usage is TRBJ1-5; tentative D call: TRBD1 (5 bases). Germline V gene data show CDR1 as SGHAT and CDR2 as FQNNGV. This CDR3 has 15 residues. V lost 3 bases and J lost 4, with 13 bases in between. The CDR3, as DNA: TGTGCCAGCAGCTTGACAGTGGGCCCTAATCAGCCCCAGCATTTT. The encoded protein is CASSLTVGPNQPQHF.

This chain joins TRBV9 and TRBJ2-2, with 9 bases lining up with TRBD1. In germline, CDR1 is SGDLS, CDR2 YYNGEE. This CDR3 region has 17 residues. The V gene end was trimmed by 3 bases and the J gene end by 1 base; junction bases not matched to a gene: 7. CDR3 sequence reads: CASSAGQGKKNTGELFF. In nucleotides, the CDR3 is TGTGCCAGCAGCGCGGGACAGGGAAAGAAGAACACCGGGGAGCTGTTTTTT.

In nucleotides, the CDR3 is TGTGCCAGCAGTTCTACGCAGGGGTTGGTTAGTTACGAGCAGTACTTC. It codes for CASSSTQGLVSYEQYF. The V and J genes are TRBV27 and TRBJ2-7, with D maybe TRBD1 (6 bases). V shed 4 bases and J shed 4 bases, with 20 bases lying between them. The length of the CDR3 is 16 residues. Looked up from germline, CDR1 is MNHEY and CDR2 is SMNVEV (reference sequence).

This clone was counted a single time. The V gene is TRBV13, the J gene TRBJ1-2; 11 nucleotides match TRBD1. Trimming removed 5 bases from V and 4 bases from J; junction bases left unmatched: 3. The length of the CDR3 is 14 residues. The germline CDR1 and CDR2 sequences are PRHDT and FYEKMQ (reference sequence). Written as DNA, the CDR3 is TGTGCCAGCAGCCGGGACAGGGGGGGCTATGGCTACACCTTC. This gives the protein CASSRDRGGYGYTF.

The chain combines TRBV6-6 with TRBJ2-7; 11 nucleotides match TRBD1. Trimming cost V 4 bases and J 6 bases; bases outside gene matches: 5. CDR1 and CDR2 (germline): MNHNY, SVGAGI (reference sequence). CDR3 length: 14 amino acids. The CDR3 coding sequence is TGTGCCAGCAGTTTCGGACAGGGGGCGAGCGAGCAGTACTTC. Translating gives CASSFGQGASEQYF.

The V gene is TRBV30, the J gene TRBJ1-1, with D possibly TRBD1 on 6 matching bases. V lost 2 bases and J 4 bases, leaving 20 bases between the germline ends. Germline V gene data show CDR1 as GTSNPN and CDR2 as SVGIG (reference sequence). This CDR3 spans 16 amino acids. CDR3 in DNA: TGTGCCTGGAGTAGGGGGGGGCTCATAGTTAGCACTGAAGCTTTCTTT. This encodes CAWSRGGLIVSTEAFF.

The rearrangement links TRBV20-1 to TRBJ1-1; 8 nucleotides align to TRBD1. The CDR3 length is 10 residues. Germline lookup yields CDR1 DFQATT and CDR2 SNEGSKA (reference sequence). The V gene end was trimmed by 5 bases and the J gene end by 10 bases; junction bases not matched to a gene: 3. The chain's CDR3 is CSAYRGRAFF. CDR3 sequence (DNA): TGCAGTGCTTACAGGGGGAGAGCTTTCTTT.

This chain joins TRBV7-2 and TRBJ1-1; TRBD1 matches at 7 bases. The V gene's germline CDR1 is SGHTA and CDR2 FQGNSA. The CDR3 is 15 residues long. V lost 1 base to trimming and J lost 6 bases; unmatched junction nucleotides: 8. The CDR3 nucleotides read TGTGCCAGCAGCTTAGTAGGAGGGGGCGCCTCTGAAGCTTTCTTT. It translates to CASSLVGGGASEAFF.

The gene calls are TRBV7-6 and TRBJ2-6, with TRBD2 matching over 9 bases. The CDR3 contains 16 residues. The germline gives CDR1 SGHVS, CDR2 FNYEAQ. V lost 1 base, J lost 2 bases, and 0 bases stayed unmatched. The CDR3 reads CASSLGGGAGANVLTF. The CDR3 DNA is TGTGCCAGCAGCTTAGGCGGGGGGGCTGGGGCCAACGTCCTGACTTTC.